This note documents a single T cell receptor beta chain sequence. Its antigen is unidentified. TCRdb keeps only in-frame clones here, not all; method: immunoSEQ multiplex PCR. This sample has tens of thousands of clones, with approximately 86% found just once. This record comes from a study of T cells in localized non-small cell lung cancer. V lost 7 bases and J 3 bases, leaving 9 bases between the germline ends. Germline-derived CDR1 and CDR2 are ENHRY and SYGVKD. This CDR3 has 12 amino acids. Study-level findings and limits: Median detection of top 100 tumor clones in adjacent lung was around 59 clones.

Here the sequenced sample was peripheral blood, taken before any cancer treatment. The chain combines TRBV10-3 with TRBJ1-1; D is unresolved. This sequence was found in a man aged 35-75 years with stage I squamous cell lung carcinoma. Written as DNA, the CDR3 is TGTGCCATCATGAACGGCCACACTGAAGCTTTCTTT. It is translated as CAIMNGHTEAFF.